This is a list of T cell receptor beta chains from one sample in a study of blood T cells in healthy people across ages. TCRdb ran MiXCR on the 5' RACE reads and lists one entry per CDR3 protein. The data show fewer than 2 million distinct CDR3 sequences, about two fifths seen once. The specimen was blood. The receptors come from a human donor in good health. CDR3s include the opening cysteine and the closing phenylalanine or tryptophan. Each record gives: clone size, CDR3 length, D gene, V gene, J gene, CDR3 protein, CDR3 DNA. A D gene is named only where the DNA matches it firmly. The size entry is marked missing in some rows and otherwise reads once, few, many or a size class.

clone size: few
CDR3 length: 12
D gene: NA
V gene: TRBV28
J gene: TRBJ2-1
CDR3 protein: CASSTVTNEQFF
CDR3 DNA: TGTGCCAGCAGTACAGTGACGAATGAGCAGTTCTTC

clone size: few
CDR3 length: 13
D gene: NA
V gene: TRBV12-3/TRBV12-4
J gene: TRBJ2-3
CDR3 protein: CASRSEGADTQYF
CDR3 DNA: TGTGCCAGCAGGAGCGAGGGGGCAGATACGCAGTATTTT

clone size: few
CDR3 length: 16
D gene: NA
V gene: TRBV7-2
J gene: TRBJ2-5
CDR3 protein: CASSLAYRTQGETQYF
CDR3 DNA: TGTGCCAGCAGCTTAGCTTACAGGACCCAGGGAGAGACCCAGTACTTC

clone size: few
CDR3 length: 15
D gene: TRBD1
V gene: TRBV5-6
J gene: TRBJ1-2
CDR3 protein: CASSWNRGQLYGYTF
CDR3 DNA: TGTGCCAGCAGCTGGAACAGGGGACAGCTCTATGGCTACACCTTC

clone size: few
CDR3 length: 16
D gene: TRBD2
V gene: TRBV20-1
J gene: TRBJ2-1
CDR3 protein: CSARDRRGGDYNEQFF
CDR3 DNA: TGCAGTGCTAGAGATCGGCGGGGGGGGGATTACAATGAGCAGTTCTTC

clone size: NA
CDR3 length: 15
D gene: NA
V gene: TRBV11-2
J gene: TRBJ2-2
CDR3 protein: CASSLGGHYGGELFF
CDR3 DNA: TGTGCCAGCAGCTTAGGAGGGCATTACGGCGGGGAGCTGTTTTTT

clone size: few
CDR3 length: 15
D gene: NA
V gene: TRBV15
J gene: TRBJ1-1
CDR3 protein: CATSSDRGMNTEAFF
CDR3 DNA: TGTGCCACCAGCAGCGACCGGGGGATGAACACTGAAGCTTTCTTT

clone size: NA
CDR3 length: 15
D gene: NA
V gene: TRBV20-1
J gene: TRBJ2-3
CDR3 protein: CSAPLRGAYTDTQYF
CDR3 DNA: TGCAGTGCCCCGCTCCGGGGGGCCTACACAGATACGCAGTATTTT

clone size: NA
CDR3 length: 13
D gene: NA
V gene: TRBV7-3
J gene: TRBJ1-1
CDR3 protein: CASSPFVGTEAFF
CDR3 DNA: TGTGCCAGCAGCCCCTTTGTAGGGACTGAAGCTTTCTTT

clone size: many
CDR3 length: 11
D gene: NA
V gene: TRBV20-1
J gene: TRBJ1-1
CDR3 protein: CSARVGLEAFF
CDR3 DNA: TGCAGTGCTAGGGTTGGTCTTGAAGCTTTCTTT

clone size: NA
CDR3 length: 16
D gene: NA
V gene: TRBV9
J gene: TRBJ2-5
CDR3 protein: CASSVGVRDMEETQYF
CDR3 DNA: TGTGCCAGCAGCGTAGGTGTCAGGGATATGGAAGAGACCCAGTACTTC

clone size: many
CDR3 length: 14
D gene: NA
V gene: TRBV6-5
J gene: TRBJ1-2
CDR3 protein: CASRKRREIYGYTF
CDR3 DNA: TGTGCCAGCAGAAAAAGGAGGGAAATCTATGGCTACACCTTC

clone size: NA
CDR3 length: 12
D gene: NA
V gene: TRBV29-1
J gene: TRBJ2-5
CDR3 protein: CSVTSTLETQYF
CDR3 DNA: TGCAGCGTTACATCTACACTAGAGACCCAGTACTTC

clone size: NA
CDR3 length: 13
D gene: NA
V gene: TRBV27
J gene: TRBJ1-5
CDR3 protein: CASQGLGQQPQHF
CDR3 DNA: TGTGCCAGTCAAGGGCTGGGCCAACAGCCCCAGCATTTT

clone size: few
CDR3 length: 15
D gene: NA
V gene: TRBV4-3
J gene: TRBJ2-3
CDR3 protein: CASSQSGTRTDTQYF
CDR3 DNA: TGCGCCAGCAGCCAATCGGGAACTCGCACAGATACGCAGTATTTT

clone size: NA
CDR3 length: 14
D gene: NA
V gene: TRBV20-1
J gene: TRBJ1-3
CDR3 protein: CSAQTGFSGNTIYF
CDR3 DNA: TGCAGTGCTCAAACAGGGTTCTCTGGAAACACCATATATTTT

clone size: few
CDR3 length: 16
D gene: TRBD1
V gene: TRBV10-3
J gene: TRBJ2-5
CDR3 protein: CTISDRDRGIQETQYF
CDR3 DNA: TGTACCATCAGTGACCGGGACAGGGGAATCCAAGAGACCCAGTACTTC

clone size: NA
CDR3 length: 12
D gene: NA
V gene: TRBV6-2/TRBV6-3
J gene: TRBJ2-3
CDR3 protein: CASRTRTDTQYF
CDR3 DNA: TGTGCCAGCAGGACGCGCACAGATACGCAGTATTTT

clone size: NA
CDR3 length: 13
D gene: TRBD1
V gene: TRBV10-3
J gene: TRBJ2-5
CDR3 protein: CATTTGDQETQYF
CDR3 DNA: TGTGCCACTACGACAGGGGACCAAGAGACCCAGTACTTC

clone size: few
CDR3 length: 15
D gene: TRBD2
V gene: TRBV20-1
J gene: TRBJ2-5
CDR3 protein: CSAIRGRAGGETQYF
CDR3 DNA: TGCAGTGCTATCCGAGGTCGAGCGGGGGGAGAGACCCAGTACTTC

clone size: NA
CDR3 length: 14
D gene: NA
V gene: TRBV6-2/TRBV6-3
J gene: TRBJ1-2
CDR3 protein: CASNSGTGPARYTF
CDR3 DNA: TGTGCCAGCAACTCAGGGACCGGTCCTGCCCGCTACACCTTC

clone size: NA
CDR3 length: 14
D gene: TRBD1
V gene: TRBV29-1
J gene: TRBJ2-7
CDR3 protein: CSVGRTGSIHEQYF
CDR3 DNA: TGCAGCGTTGGGAGGACAGGGAGCATCCACGAGCAGTACTTC

clone size: NA
CDR3 length: 12
D gene: NA
V gene: TRBV6-6
J gene: TRBJ1-1
CDR3 protein: CASFASGTEAFF
CDR3 DNA: TGTGCCAGCTTTGCTTCGGGCACTGAAGCTTTCTTT

clone size: NA
CDR3 length: 17
D gene: TRBD2
V gene: TRBV3-1
J gene: TRBJ2-1
CDR3 protein: CASSPLERGGRGNEQFF
CDR3 DNA: TGTGCCAGCAGCCCCCTGGAGCGGGGGGGCCGTGGGAATGAGCAGTTCTTC

clone size: NA
CDR3 length: 13
D gene: NA
V gene: TRBV6-1
J gene: TRBJ1-1
CDR3 protein: CATLGGVCTEAFF
CDR3 DNA: TGTGCCACCCTAGGAGGGGTGTGTACTGAAGCTTTCTTT

clone size: NA
CDR3 length: 14
D gene: NA
V gene: TRBV6-1
J gene: TRBJ1-1
CDR3 protein: CASSDQIVGTEAFF
CDR3 DNA: TGTGCCAGCAGTGATCAGATCGTCGGGACTGAAGCTTTCTTT

clone size: few
CDR3 length: 16
D gene: NA
V gene: TRBV12-3/TRBV12-4
J gene: TRBJ1-4
CDR3 protein: CASSFFLGRVIEKLFF
CDR3 DNA: TGTGCCAGCAGTTTTTTCCTCGGGAGGGTGATTGAAAAACTGTTTTTT

clone size: NA
CDR3 length: 14
D gene: TRBD2
V gene: TRBV7-8
J gene: TRBJ2-1
CDR3 protein: CASSFGLAHQGQFF
CDR3 DNA: TGTGCCAGCAGCTTTGGACTAGCGCATCAGGGACAGTTCTTC

clone size: few
CDR3 length: 14
D gene: TRBD1
V gene: TRBV7-2
J gene: TRBJ1-2
CDR3 protein: CASSDPGQGNGYTF
CDR3 DNA: TGTGCCAGCAGCGACCCGGGACAGGGGAATGGCTACACCTTC

clone size: NA
CDR3 length: 16
D gene: TRBD1
V gene: TRBV6-6
J gene: TRBJ2-3
CDR3 protein: CASSYSQGVQVDTQYF
CDR3 DNA: TGTGCCAGCAGTTACTCGCAGGGGGTCCAGGTCGATACGCAGTATTTT

clone size: NA
CDR3 length: 13
D gene: NA
V gene: TRBV5-1
J gene: TRBJ1-2
CDR3 protein: CASSADPGYGYTF
CDR3 DNA: TGCGCCAGCAGCGCGGATCCGGGCTACGGCTACACCTTC

clone size: few
CDR3 length: 15
D gene: NA
V gene: TRBV4-2
J gene: TRBJ1-4
CDR3 protein: CANGAGTPGWEKLFF
CDR3 DNA: TGTGCCAACGGCGCCGGGACACCGGGTTGGGAAAAACTGTTTTTT

clone size: NA
CDR3 length: 15
D gene: NA
V gene: TRBV12-3/TRBV12-4
J gene: TRBJ2-3
CDR3 protein: CASTRTEEEADTQYF
CDR3 DNA: TGTGCCAGCACCCGAACCGAAGAGGAGGCAGATACGCAGTATTTT

clone size: NA
CDR3 length: 11
D gene: TRBD1
V gene: TRBV12-3/TRBV12-4
J gene: TRBJ2-1
CDR3 protein: CASIQGTGQFF
CDR3 DNA: TGTGCCAGCATCCAAGGGACAGGACAGTTCTTC

clone size: many
CDR3 length: 12
D gene: NA
V gene: TRBV6-5
J gene: TRBJ2-6
CDR3 protein: CASGTGANVLTF
CDR3 DNA: TGTGCCAGCGGTACTGGGGCCAACGTCCTGACTTTC

clone size: few
CDR3 length: 12
D gene: NA
V gene: TRBV12-5
J gene: TRBJ1-2
CDR3 protein: CASGSIGYGYTF
CDR3 DNA: TGTGCTAGTGGTTCCATCGGCTATGGCTACACCTTC

clone size: once
CDR3 length: 16
D gene: NA
V gene: TRBV5-6
J gene: TRBJ1-1
CDR3 protein: CASSSYPQRRHTEAFF
CDR3 DNA: TGTGCCAGCAGCTCCTATCCACAGCGCCGTCACACTGAAGCTTTCTTT

clone size: NA
CDR3 length: 13
D gene: NA
V gene: TRBV12-3/TRBV12-4
J gene: TRBJ2-7
CDR3 protein: CASSWNRAYEQYF
CDR3 DNA: TGTGCCAGCAGTTGGAACAGGGCCTACGAGCAGTACTTC

clone size: NA
CDR3 length: 15
D gene: TRBD1
V gene: TRBV7-2
J gene: TRBJ1-5
CDR3 protein: CASGPEGTENQPQHF
CDR3 DNA: TGTGCCAGCGGCCCCGAGGGGACAGAGAATCAGCCCCAGCATTTT

clone size: NA
CDR3 length: 15
D gene: NA
V gene: TRBV3-1
J gene: TRBJ1-1
CDR3 protein: CASSPSWSGNTEAFF
CDR3 DNA: TGTGCCAGCAGCCCCTCATGGTCGGGGAACACTGAAGCTTTCTTT

clone size: few
CDR3 length: 12
D gene: NA
V gene: TRBV12-3/TRBV12-4
J gene: TRBJ2-3
CDR3 protein: CASSFAPDTQYF
CDR3 DNA: TGTGCCAGCAGTTTTGCTCCAGATACGCAGTATTTT

clone size: few
CDR3 length: 13
D gene: NA
V gene: TRBV12-3/TRBV12-4
J gene: TRBJ2-7
CDR3 protein: CASSLDLTGEQYF
CDR3 DNA: TGTGCCAGCAGTTTAGACCTGACGGGGGAGCAGTACTTC

clone size: NA
CDR3 length: 15
D gene: TRBD2
V gene: TRBV6-1
J gene: TRBJ2-7
CDR3 protein: CASSPSGAAPYEQYF
CDR3 DNA: TGTGCCAGCAGTCCTAGCGGGGCCGCTCCCTACGAGCAGTACTTC

clone size: few
CDR3 length: 13
D gene: NA
V gene: TRBV5-6
J gene: TRBJ2-5
CDR3 protein: CASSLVEMETQYF
CDR3 DNA: TGTGCCAGCAGCTTGGTAGAGATGGAGACCCAGTACTTC

clone size: NA
CDR3 length: 15
D gene: TRBD1
V gene: TRBV2
J gene: TRBJ2-5
CDR3 protein: CASKGAVGQGETQYF
CDR3 DNA: TGTGCCAGCAAGGGCGCTGTCGGACAGGGGGAGACCCAGTACTTC

clone size: NA
CDR3 length: 13
D gene: NA
V gene: TRBV29-1
J gene: TRBJ2-6
CDR3 protein: CSVDAAGANVLTF
CDR3 DNA: TGCAGCGTTGATGCAGCTGGGGCCAACGTCCTGACTTTC

clone size: NA
CDR3 length: 14
D gene: NA
V gene: TRBV5-1
J gene: TRBJ2-5
CDR3 protein: CASSLDGFGETQYF
CDR3 DNA: TGCGCCAGCAGCTTGGACGGGTTCGGGGAGACCCAGTACTTC

clone size: many
CDR3 length: 14
D gene: TRBD1
V gene: TRBV5-1
J gene: TRBJ2-7
CDR3 protein: CASSPRTGLYEQYF
CDR3 DNA: TGCGCCAGCAGCCCGAGGACAGGGTTATACGAGCAGTACTTC

clone size: once
CDR3 length: 16
D gene: NA
V gene: TRBV4-1
J gene: TRBJ1-2
CDR3 protein: CASSQTFRTPNYGYTF
CDR3 DNA: TGCGCCAGCAGCCAAACCTTCAGAACGCCCAACTATGGCTACACCTTC

clone size: NA
CDR3 length: 14
D gene: TRBD1
V gene: TRBV2
J gene: TRBJ1-1
CDR3 protein: CAGMATGGNTEAFF
CDR3 DNA: TGTGCCGGCATGGCGACAGGGGGGAACACTGAAGCTTTCTTT

clone size: many
CDR3 length: 11
D gene: NA
V gene: TRBV29-1
J gene: TRBJ2-7
CDR3 protein: CSALRAGEQYF
CDR3 DNA: TGCAGCGCCCTCAGGGCGGGGGAGCAGTACTTC

clone size: NA
CDR3 length: 16
D gene: NA
V gene: TRBV3-1
J gene: TRBJ1-2
CDR3 protein: CASSHNRGERRTYYTF
CDR3 DNA: TGTGCCAGCAGCCATAATCGAGGGGAACGTCGGACCTACTACACCTTC

clone size: NA
CDR3 length: 19
D gene: TRBD2
V gene: TRBV12-3/TRBV12-4
J gene: TRBJ2-1
CDR3 protein: CASSGPSGGATPSYNEQFF
CDR3 DNA: TGTGCCAGCAGTGGGCCTAGCGGGGGGGCGACACCCTCCTACAATGAGCAGTTCTTC